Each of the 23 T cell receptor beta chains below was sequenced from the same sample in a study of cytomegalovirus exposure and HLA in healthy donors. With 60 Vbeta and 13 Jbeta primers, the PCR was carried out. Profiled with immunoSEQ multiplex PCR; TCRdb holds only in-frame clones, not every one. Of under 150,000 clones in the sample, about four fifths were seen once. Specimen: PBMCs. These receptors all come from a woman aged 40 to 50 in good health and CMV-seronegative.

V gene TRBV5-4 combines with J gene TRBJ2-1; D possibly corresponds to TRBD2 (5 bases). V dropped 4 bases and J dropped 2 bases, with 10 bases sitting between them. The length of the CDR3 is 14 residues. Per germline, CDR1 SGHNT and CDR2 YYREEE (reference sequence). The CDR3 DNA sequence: TGTGCCAGCAGCCCTACTAGTCCCTACAATGAGCAGTTCTTC. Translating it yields CASSPTSPYNEQFF.

In nucleotides, the CDR3 is TGTGCCAGCAGCGCCCCACGGGAGGATATCCCCTACGAGCAGTACTTC. Amino acid sequence: CASSAPREDIPYEQYF. V and J are TRBV7-9 and TRBJ2-7; 7 nucleotides line up with TRBD2. Germline CDR1 SEHNR, CDR2 FQNEAQ (reference sequence). This CDR3 region has 16 residues. V lost 5 bases and J lost 2; bases outside the gene matches: 12. Filled out from reference TRBV7-9 and TRBJ2-7, the complete variable domain reads DTGVSQNPRHKITKRGQNVTFRCDPISEHNRLYWYRQTLGQGPEFLTYFQNEAQLEKSRLLSDRFSAERPKGSFSTLEIQRTEQGDSAMYLCASSAPREDIPYEQYFGPGTRLTVT.

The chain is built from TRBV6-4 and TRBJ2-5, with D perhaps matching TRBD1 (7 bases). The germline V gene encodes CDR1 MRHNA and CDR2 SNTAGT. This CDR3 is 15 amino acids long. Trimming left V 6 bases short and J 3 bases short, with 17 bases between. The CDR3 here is CASRHPGDREETQYF. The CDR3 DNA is TGTGCCAGCAGGCACCCGGGAGACAGGGAAGAGACCCAGTACTTC.

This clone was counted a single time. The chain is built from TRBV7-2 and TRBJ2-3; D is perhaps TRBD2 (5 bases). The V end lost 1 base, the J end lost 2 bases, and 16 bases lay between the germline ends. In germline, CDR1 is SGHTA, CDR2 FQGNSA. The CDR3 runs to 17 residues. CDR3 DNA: TGTGCCAGCAGCTTAGGCGGCGGGCGGAGGATCACAGATACGCAGTATTTT. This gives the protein CASSLGGGRRITDTQYF. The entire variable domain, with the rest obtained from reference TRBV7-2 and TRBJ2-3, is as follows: GAGVSQSPSNKVTEKGKDVELRCDPISGHTALYWYRQSLGQGLEFLIYFQGNSAPDKSGLPSDRFSAERTGGSVSTLTIQRTQQEDSAVYLCASSLGGGRRITDTQYFGPGTRLTVL.

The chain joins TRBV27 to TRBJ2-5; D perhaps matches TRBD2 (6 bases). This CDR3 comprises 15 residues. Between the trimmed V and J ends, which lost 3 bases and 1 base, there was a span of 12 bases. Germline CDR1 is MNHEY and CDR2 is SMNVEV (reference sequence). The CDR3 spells CASSFGGIPQETQYF. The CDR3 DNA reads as TGTGCCAGCAGTTTTGGGGGGATCCCCCAAGAGACCCAGTACTTC.

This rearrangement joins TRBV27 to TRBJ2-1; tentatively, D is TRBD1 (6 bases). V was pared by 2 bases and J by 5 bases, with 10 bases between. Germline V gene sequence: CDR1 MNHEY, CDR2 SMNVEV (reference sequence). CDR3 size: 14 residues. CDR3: CASSLRTVNNEQFF. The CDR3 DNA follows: TGTGCCAGCAGTTTACGGACAGTAAACAATGAGCAGTTCTTC.

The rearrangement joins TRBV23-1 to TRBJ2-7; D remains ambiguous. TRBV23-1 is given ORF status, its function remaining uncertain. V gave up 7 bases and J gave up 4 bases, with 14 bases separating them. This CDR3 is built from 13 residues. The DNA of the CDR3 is TGCGCCAGCACCCAGAAGGAGAGTTACGAGCAGTACTTC. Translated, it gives CASTQKESYEQYF.

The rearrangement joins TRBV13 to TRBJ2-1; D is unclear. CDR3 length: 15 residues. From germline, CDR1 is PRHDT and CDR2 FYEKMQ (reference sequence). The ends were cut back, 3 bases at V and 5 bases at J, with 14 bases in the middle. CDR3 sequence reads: CASSFLWWPDNEQFF. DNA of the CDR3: TGTGCCAGCAGCTTCTTATGGTGGCCCGACAATGAGCAGTTCTTC.

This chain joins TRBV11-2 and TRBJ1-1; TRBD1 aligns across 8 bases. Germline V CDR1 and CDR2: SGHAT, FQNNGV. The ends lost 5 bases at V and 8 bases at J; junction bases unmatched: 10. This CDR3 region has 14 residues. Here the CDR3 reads CASSGGTGLLEAFF. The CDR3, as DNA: TGTGCCAGCAGCGGGGGGACAGGCCTCCTCGAAGCTTTCTTT.

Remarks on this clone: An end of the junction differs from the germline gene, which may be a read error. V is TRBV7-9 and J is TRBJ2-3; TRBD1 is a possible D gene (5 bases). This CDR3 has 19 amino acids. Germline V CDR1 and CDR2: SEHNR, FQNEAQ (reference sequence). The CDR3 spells CSSSLVTYRDSILHDTQYF. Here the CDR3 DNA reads TGTTCCAGCAGCTTAGTTACCTATCGAGACAGCATATTACACGATACGCAGTATTTT.

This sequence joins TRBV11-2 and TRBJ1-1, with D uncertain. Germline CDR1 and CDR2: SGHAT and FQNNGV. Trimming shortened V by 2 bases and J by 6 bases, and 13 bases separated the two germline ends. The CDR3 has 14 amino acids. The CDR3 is CASSLFPHSSEAFF. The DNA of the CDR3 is TGTGCCAGCAGCTTATTCCCCCATTCATCTGAAGCTTTCTTT.

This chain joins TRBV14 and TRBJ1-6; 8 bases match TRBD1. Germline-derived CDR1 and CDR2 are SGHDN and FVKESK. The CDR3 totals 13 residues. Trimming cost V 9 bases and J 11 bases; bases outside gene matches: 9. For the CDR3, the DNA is TGTGCCAGGGACAGGGTTAGGCATCCACCCCTCCACTTT. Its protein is CARDRVRHPPLHF.

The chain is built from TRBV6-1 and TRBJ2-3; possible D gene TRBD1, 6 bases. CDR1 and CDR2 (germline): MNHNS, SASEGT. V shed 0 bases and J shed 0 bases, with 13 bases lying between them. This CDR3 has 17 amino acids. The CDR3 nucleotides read TGTGCCAGCAGTGAAGCAGTCGACAGGCGAAGCACAGATACGCAGTATTTT. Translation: CASSEAVDRRSTDTQYF.

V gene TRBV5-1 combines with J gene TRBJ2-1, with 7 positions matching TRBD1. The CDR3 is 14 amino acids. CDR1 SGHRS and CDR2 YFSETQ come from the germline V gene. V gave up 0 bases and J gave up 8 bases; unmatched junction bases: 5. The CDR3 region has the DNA TGCGCCAGCAGCTTGGCCACAGGGGTCGATGAGCAGTTCTTC. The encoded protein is CASSLATGVDEQFF.

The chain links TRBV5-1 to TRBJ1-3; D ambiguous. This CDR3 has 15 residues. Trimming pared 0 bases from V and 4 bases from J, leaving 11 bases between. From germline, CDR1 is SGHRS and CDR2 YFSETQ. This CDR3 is CASSLGQAKGNTIYF. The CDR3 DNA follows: TGCGCCAGCAGCTTGGGGCAGGCAAAAGGAAACACCATATATTTT.

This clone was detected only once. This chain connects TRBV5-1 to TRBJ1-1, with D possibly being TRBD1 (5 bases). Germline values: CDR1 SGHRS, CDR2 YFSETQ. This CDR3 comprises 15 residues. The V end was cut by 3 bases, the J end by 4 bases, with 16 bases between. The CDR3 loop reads CASSSQQGKGTEAFF. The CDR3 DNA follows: TGCGCCAGCAGCTCGCAGCAGGGAAAGGGCACTGAAGCTTTCTTT.

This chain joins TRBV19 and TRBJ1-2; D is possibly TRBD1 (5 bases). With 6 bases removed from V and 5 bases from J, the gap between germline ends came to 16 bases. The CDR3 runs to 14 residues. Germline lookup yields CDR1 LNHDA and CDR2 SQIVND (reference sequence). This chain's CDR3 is CASSLGGGGYGYTF. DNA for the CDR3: TGTGCCAGTAGCTTGGGGGGAGGAGGATATGGCTACACCTTC.

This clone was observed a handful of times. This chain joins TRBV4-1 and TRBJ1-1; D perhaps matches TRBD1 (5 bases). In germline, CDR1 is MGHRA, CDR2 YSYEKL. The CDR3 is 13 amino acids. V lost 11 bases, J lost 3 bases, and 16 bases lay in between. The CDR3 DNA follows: TGCGCCGCGGGGTGGGCGGGGGACACTGAAGCTTTCTTT. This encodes CAAGWAGDTEAFF.

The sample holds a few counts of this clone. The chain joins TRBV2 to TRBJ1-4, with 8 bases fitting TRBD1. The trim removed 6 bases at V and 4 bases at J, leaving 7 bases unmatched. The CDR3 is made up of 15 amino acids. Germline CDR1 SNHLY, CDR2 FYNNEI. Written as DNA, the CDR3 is TGTGCCAGCAGGAAAACAGGGGGAAATAATGAAAAACTGTTTTTT. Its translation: CASRKTGGNNEKLFF.

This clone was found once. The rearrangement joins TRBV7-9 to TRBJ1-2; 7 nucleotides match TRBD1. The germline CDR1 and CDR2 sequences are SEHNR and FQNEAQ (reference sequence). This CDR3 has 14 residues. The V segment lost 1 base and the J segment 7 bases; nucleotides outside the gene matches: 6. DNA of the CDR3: TGTGCCAGCAGCTTAGACGGACGGACAGGTGGCTACACCTTC. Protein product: CASSLDGRTGGYTF.

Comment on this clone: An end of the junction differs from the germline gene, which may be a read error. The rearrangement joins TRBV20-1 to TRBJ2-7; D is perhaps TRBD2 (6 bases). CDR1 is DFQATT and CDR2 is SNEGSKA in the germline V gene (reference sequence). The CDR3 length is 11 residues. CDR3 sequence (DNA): TGCAGTGCTTACGGGGACTCCTTGGAGTCCTTC. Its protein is CSAYGDSLESF.

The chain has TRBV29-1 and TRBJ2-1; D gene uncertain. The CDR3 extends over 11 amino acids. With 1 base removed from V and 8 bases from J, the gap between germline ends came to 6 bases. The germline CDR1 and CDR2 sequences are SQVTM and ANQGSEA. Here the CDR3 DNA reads TGCAGCGTTGAAGGCGGAGATGAGCAGTTCTTC. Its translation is CSVEGGDEQFF.

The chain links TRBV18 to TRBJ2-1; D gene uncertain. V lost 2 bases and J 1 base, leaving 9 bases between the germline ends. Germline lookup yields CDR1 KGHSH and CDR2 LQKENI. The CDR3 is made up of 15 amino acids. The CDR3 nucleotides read TGTGCCAGCTCACCATTGAGAACGTCCTACAATGAGCAGTTCTTC. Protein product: CASSPLRTSYNEQFF.